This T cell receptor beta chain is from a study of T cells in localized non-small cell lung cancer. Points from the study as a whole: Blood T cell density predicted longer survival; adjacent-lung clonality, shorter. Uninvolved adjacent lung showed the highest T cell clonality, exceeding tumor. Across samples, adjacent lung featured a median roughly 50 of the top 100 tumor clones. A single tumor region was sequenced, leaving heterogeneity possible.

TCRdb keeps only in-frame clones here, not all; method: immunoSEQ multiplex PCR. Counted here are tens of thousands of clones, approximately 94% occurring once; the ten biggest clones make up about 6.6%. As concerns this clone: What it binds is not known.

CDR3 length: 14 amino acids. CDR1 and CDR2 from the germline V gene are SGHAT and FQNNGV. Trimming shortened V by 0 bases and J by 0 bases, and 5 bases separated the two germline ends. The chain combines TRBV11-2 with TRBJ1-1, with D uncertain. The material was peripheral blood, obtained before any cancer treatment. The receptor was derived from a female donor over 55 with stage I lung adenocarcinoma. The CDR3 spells CASSLEAVNTEAFF. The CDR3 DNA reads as TGTGCCAGCAGCTTAGAAGCAGTGAACACTGAAGCTTTCTTT.